Shown below are 32 T cell receptor beta chains from a single sample sequenced in a study of cytomegalovirus exposure and HLA in healthy donors. Primers for the PCR totalled 60 Vbeta and 13 Jbeta. The data were produced by immunoSEQ multiplex PCR, yet TCRdb's version contains in-frame clones alone and is incomplete. The sample consists of over 150,000 clones, more than 65% of them appearing once. The specimen sequenced was PBMCs. The receptors were gathered from a woman aged 40 to 50 in good health and CMV-seropositive.

The sample holds a few counts of this clone. J is TRBJ2-7 and V is TRBV19; perhaps TRBD2 as D (6 bases). V lost 7 bases and J 4 bases, leaving 29 bases between the germline ends. Germline loops: CDR1 LNHDA, CDR2 SQIVND (reference sequence). This CDR3 is 18 amino acids long. CDR3 DNA: TGTGCCAGTACCCTGGGGGACTTCCGGGACCGCCCAATATACGAGCAGTACTTC. This encodes CASTLGDFRDRPIYEQYF.

This clone was seen a few times. This sequence joins TRBV5-1 and TRBJ2-1; a weak D match, TRBD2 (6 bases). Germline V gene data show CDR1 as SGHRS and CDR2 as YFSETQ. Trimming cost V 4 bases and J 12 bases, with 17 bases left between them. The CDR3 contains 13 residues. The CDR3 spells CASSPEGSGGQFF. The CDR3 region has the DNA TGCGCCAGCAGCCCGGAGGGATCTGGAGGGCAGTTCTTC.

This clone showed up just a few times. J is TRBJ2-5 and V is TRBV4-2, with 14 bases matching TRBD2. The CDR3 runs to 17 residues. With 1 base clipped from V and 3 bases from J, the junction kept 4 bases outside the gene matches. Germline CDR1 reads LGHNA; CDR2 reads YNFKEQ. In nucleotides, the CDR3 is TGTGCCAGCAGCCAAGCTGGGGGACTAGCGGGGGAAGAGACCCAGTACTTC. This sequence encodes CASSQAGGLAGEETQYF.

The chain uses TRBV7-2 and TRBJ2-5, with 7 bases fitting TRBD2. Germline V CDR1 and CDR2: SGHTA, FQGNSA. This CDR3 has 13 amino acids. V shed 5 bases and J 4 bases; nucleotides not matched to a gene: 4. The CDR3 nucleotides are TGTGCCAGCAGCCTTCGGACTAGAGAGACCCAGTACTTC. This encodes CASSLRTRETQYF.

Regarding this clone: Its ends do not fully match the called genes, so a read error is possible. The rearrangement joins TRBV27 to TRBJ1-1; 7 bases line up with TRBD1. Germline V CDR1 and CDR2: MNHEY, SMNVEV (reference sequence). CDR3 size: 13 residues. DNA for the CDR3: TGTGCCAGCAGTGACGCGACAGGGACCCTTGAGATCTTT. This gives the protein CASSDATGTLEIF.

This clone appeared a few times. The gene calls are TRBV5-6 and TRBJ2-1; unclear D gene. Trimming took 4 bases from V and 5 from J, leaving 4 bases between them. The CDR3 runs 11 residues. Germline CDR1 is SGHDT and CDR2 is YYEEEE. The CDR3 here is CASSLNNEQFF. The DNA for the CDR3 is TGTGCCAGCAGCCTTAACAATGAGCAGTTCTTC. Combining the CDR3 with reference TRBV5-6 and TRBJ2-1 gives the whole variable domain DAGVTQSPTHLIKTRGQQVTLRCSPKSGHDTVSWYQQALGQGPQFIFQYYEEEERQRGNFPDRFSGHQFPNYSSELNVNALLLGDSALYLCASSLNNEQFFGPGTRLTVL.

The rearrangement joins TRBV19 to TRBJ1-5; the D gene is possibly TRBD1 (5 bases). The V and J ends lost 2 bases and 7 bases respectively, with 12 bases between them. Germline-derived CDR1 and CDR2 are LNHDA and SQIVND (reference sequence). CDR3 length: 14 residues. The DNA of the CDR3 is TGTGCCAGTAGTATACGGCAGGGTGGACAGCCCCAGCATTTT. Encoded protein: CASSIRQGGQPQHF. The full variable domain, completed using reference TRBV19 and TRBJ1-5, is DGGITQSPKYLFRKEGQNVTLSCEQNLNHDAMYWYRQDPGQGLRLIYYSQIVNDFQKGDIAEGYSVSREKKESFPLTVTSAQKNPTAFYLCASSIRQGGQPQHFGDGTRLSIL.

The CDR3 region has the DNA TGTGCCAGCAGCCAATTAGCGGGAGCGCCCTACGAGCAGTACTTC. This codes for CASSQLAGAPYEQYF. The chain carries TRBV4-2 and TRBJ2-7; 9 bases map to TRBD2. The germline V gene encodes CDR1 LGHNA and CDR2 YNFKEQ. CDR3 length equals 15 residues. J was trimmed by 2 bases and V by 2 bases; bases with no gene match: 4.

In its sample, this clone was seen a few times. This chain links TRBV7-8 with TRBJ2-5; 8 bases match TRBD2. Germline assignment: CDR1 SGHVS and CDR2 FQNEAQ. This CDR3 is built from 15 residues. The V segment lost 5 bases and the J segment 3 bases; nucleotides outside the gene matches: 8. The CDR3 reads CASSRGGAGEETQYF. In DNA, the CDR3 is TGTGCCAGCAGCCGCGGGGGAGCGGGGGAAGAGACCCAGTACTTC.

The chain is built from TRBV5-6 and TRBJ1-3, with D possibly TRBD1 on 6 matching bases. CDR1 is SGHDT, CDR2 YYEEEE, per germline. The CDR3 length is 14 residues. V was shortened by 1 base and J by 2 bases, with 7 bases between the two germline ends. CDR3 protein: CASSLWGPGNTIYF. For the CDR3, the DNA is TGTGCCAGCAGCTTGTGGGGGCCTGGAAACACCATATATTTT.

The chain combines TRBV18 with TRBJ2-2; TRBD1 matches at 7 bases. V lost 2 bases to trimming and J lost 3 bases; unmatched junction nucleotides: 3. Germline CDR1 reads KGHSH; CDR2 reads LQKENI. The CDR3 is made up of 15 amino acids. CDR3 coding DNA: TGTGCCAGCTCACCAGGGGACAGATACACCGGGGAGCTGTTTTTT. It encodes CASSPGDRYTGELFF. The full variable domain, with the rest looked up from reference TRBV18 and TRBJ2-2, is NAGVMQNPRHLVRRRGQEARLRCSPMKGHSHVYWYRQLPEEGLKFMVYLQKENIIDESGMPKERFSAEFPKEGPSILRIQQVVRGDSAAYFCASSPGDRYTGELFFGEGSRLTVL.

The chain is built from TRBV9 and TRBJ1-5; 7 bases are shared with TRBD1. Per germline, CDR1 SGDLS and CDR2 YYNGEE. The CDR3 has 14 amino acids. V was pared by 4 bases and J by 2 bases, with 3 bases of the junction left unmatched. CDR3 sequence reads: CASSLTGGNQPQHF. CDR3 in DNA: TGTGCCAGCAGCTTAACAGGGGGCAATCAGCCCCAGCATTTT. The full variable domain, with the rest looked up from reference TRBV9 and TRBJ1-5, is DSGVTQTPKHLITATGQRVTLRCSPRSGDLSVYWYQQSLDQGLQFLIQYYNGEERAKGNILERFSAQQFPDLHSELNLSSLELGDSALYFCASSLTGGNQPQHFGDGTRLSIL.

This clone has just a few counts. The chain is built from TRBV28 and TRBJ2-1; tentatively, D is TRBD1 (5 bases). The germline gives CDR1 MDHEN, CDR2 SYDVKM. The CDR3 has 14 amino acids. V was pared by 6 bases and J by 3 bases, with 12 bases between. Written as DNA, the CDR3 is TGTGCCAGCAGGCCCCGGACACTCTACAATGAGCAGTTCTTC. The encoded protein is CASRPRTLYNEQFF.

The CDR3: CASSPQGGGYGYTF. The CDR3 nucleotides read TGTGCCAGCTCACCACAGGGAGGTGGCTATGGCTACACCTTC. V and J are TRBV18 and TRBJ1-2, with unresolved D. Trimming took off 1 base at V and 4 bases at J, with 10 bases between the two ends. Germline V CDR1 and CDR2: KGHSH, LQKENI. This CDR3 is 14 amino acids long.

The gene calls are TRBV7-2 and TRBJ2-3, with 8 bases fitting TRBD2. CDR3 length equals 16 residues. CDR1 SGHTA and CDR2 FQGNSA come from the germline V gene. J was trimmed by 6 bases and V by 5 bases; bases with no gene match: 13. The CDR3 DNA sequence: TGTGCCAGCAGCCAAGCCAGAGCGGGAGTAATGGATACGCAGTATTTT. Its protein is CASSQARAGVMDTQYF.

In regard to this clone: At one end, the junction sequence differs from germline, possibly due to a read error. J is TRBJ1-2 and V is TRBV18; 10 bases map to TRBD1. This CDR3 is built from 16 residues. The germline gives CDR1 KGHSH, CDR2 LQKENI. CDR3 bases: TGTGCCAGCTCACCATTAGCGGGACAGGGGCACTATGGCTACCCCTTC. It encodes CASSPLAGQGHYGYPF.

The J gene is TRBJ2-2, the V gene TRBV28; TRBD1 aligns across 11 bases. J was trimmed by 5 bases and V by 6 bases; bases with no gene match: 8. Germline lookup yields CDR1 MDHEN and CDR2 SYDVKM. This CDR3 spans 16 amino acids. The CDR3 is CASSLGTGGSTGELFF. As DNA, the CDR3 is TGTGCCAGCAGCCTAGGGACAGGGGGTAGTACCGGGGAGCTGTTTTTT.

This clone has at least ten counts. The chain recombines TRBV7-9 with TRBJ2-7, with 7 bases fitting TRBD2. Germline-derived CDR1 and CDR2 are SEHNR and FQNEAQ (reference sequence). The CDR3 contains 15 residues. Trimming at V came to 4 bases and at J to 3 bases, leaving 9 bases not matched to a gene. This CDR3 is CASSSLAGGNYEQYF. The CDR3 bases are TGTGCCAGCAGCTCGTTAGCGGGTGGGAACTACGAGCAGTACTTC.

To note about this clone: Within the sample, other DNA sequences also encode this same CDR3. The chain carries TRBV5-6 and TRBJ1-1; D unresolved. The CDR3 totals 14 residues. CDR1 and CDR2 from the germline V gene are SGHDT and YYEEEE. V lost 6 bases and J lost 3, with 15 bases in between. DNA of the CDR3: TGTGCCAGCACCCCACTTGGGCGCGACACTGAAGCTTTCTTT. This codes for CASTPLGRDTEAFF.

In regard to this clone: Compared with germline, one end of the junction differs, possibly owing to a read error. The CDR3 nucleotides are TGTTCCAGCAGCTTAGGACAGGCGACCTACGAGCAGTACTTC. Protein product: CSSSLGQATYEQYF. The genes are TRBV7-9 and TRBJ2-7, with 7 bases that match TRBD1. The germline CDR1 and CDR2 sequences are SEHNR and FQNEAQ (reference sequence). CDR3 length: 14 residues. Full variable domain (missing parts from reference TRBV7-9 and TRBJ2-7): DTGVSQNPRHKITKRGQNVTFRCDPISEHNRLYWYRQTLGQGPEFLTYFQNEAQLEKSRLLSDRFSAERPKGSFSTLEIQRTEQGDSAMYLCSSSLGQATYEQYFGPGTRLTVT.

The V call is TRBV6-5, the J call TRBJ2-7; no definite D call. CDR1 and CDR2 (germline): MNHEY, SVGAGI. CDR3 length equals 14 residues. The CDR3 loop reads CVTPVPSLADEQYF. In DNA form, the CDR3 reads TGTGTAACCCCCGTTCCCTCTCTGGCGGACGAGCAGTACTTC.

The rearrangement joins TRBV5-4 to TRBJ2-1; 7 nucleotides agree with TRBD2. Germline-derived CDR1 and CDR2 are SGHNT and YYREEE (reference sequence). Trimming at V came to 0 bases and at J to 8 bases, leaving 8 bases not matched to a gene. CDR3 length: 15 amino acids. The CDR3 DNA reads TGTGCCAGCAGCTTGGCCGAACTAGCGAGGGATGAGCAGTTCTTC. Its protein product is CASSLAELARDEQFF. Using reference TRBV5-4 and TRBJ2-1 for the parts outside the CDR3, the full variable domain is ETGVTQSPTHLIKTRGQQVTLRCSSQSGHNTVSWYQQALGQGPQFIFQYYREEENGRGNFPPRFSGLQFPNYSSELNVNALELDDSALYLCASSLAELARDEQFFGPGTRLTVL.

This clone was picked up a small number of times. The chain carries TRBV6-5 and TRBJ1-4; unclear D gene. The V end lost 6 bases, the J end lost 6 bases, and 17 bases lay between the germline ends. Per the germline V gene, CDR1 is MNHEY and CDR2 is SVGAGI. The CDR3 is 15 residues long. The CDR3 coding sequence is TGTGCCAGCAGGCTCCAAGGCGGTACTGATGAAAAACTGTTTTTT. This translates into CASRLQGGTDEKLFF.

V gene TRBV4-2 combines with J gene TRBJ2-3; D call uncertain. The CDR3 runs 16 residues. Germline CDR1 LGHNA, CDR2 YNFKEQ. V was clipped by 0 bases and J by 1 base, with 11 bases between them. CDR3 residues: CASSQEQRLGTDTQYF. In nucleotides, the CDR3 is TGTGCCAGCAGCCAAGAACAACGCCTGGGCACAGATACGCAGTATTTT.

V is TRBV28 and J is TRBJ1-2; TRBD1 agrees at 8 bases. The CDR3 length is 15 residues. Germline V gene lookup returns CDR1 MDHEN and CDR2 SYDVKM. V dropped 5 bases and J dropped 4; count of bases not matched to a gene: 9. CDR3: CASSPPSTGAYGYTF. CDR3 DNA sequence: TGTGCCAGCAGTCCTCCATCGACAGGGGCCTATGGCTACACCTTC.

The V call is TRBV7-2, the J call TRBJ1-5; no reliable D call. The germline V gene encodes CDR1 SGHTA and CDR2 FQGNSA. The CDR3 runs to 15 residues. V was clipped by 5 bases and J by 5 bases, with 16 bases between them. The CDR3: CASSTQVGQDQPQHF. CDR3 nucleotide sequence: TGTGCCAGCAGCACCCAGGTCGGCCAGGATCAGCCCCAGCATTTT.

The rearrangement links TRBV28 to TRBJ1-2, with TRBD1 matching 9 bases. V lost 5 bases and J lost 2; bases outside the gene matches: 6. From germline, CDR1 is MDHEN and CDR2 SYDVKM. The length of the CDR3 is 15 residues. CDR3 DNA sequence: TGTGCCAGCAGTATAGGCGGGACAGGGAACTATGGCTACACCTTC. Protein: CASSIGGTGNYGYTF.

This clone was found once. The V and J genes are TRBV28 and TRBJ1-2; 9 nucleotides align to TRBD1. The CDR3 sequence is 15 residues long. The ends lost 4 bases at V and 0 bases at J; junction bases unmatched: 3. Germline V lookup: CDR1 MDHEN, CDR2 SYDVKM. The CDR3 is CASSSDRGANYGYTF. The CDR3 DNA follows: TGTGCCAGCAGTTCGGACAGGGGTGCTAACTATGGCTACACCTTC.

This chain links TRBV18 with TRBJ2-7, with D possibly matching TRBD1 (6 bases). V was cut by 3 bases and J by 6 bases, with 12 bases left in between. CDR3 length: 13 amino acids. Germline lookup yields CDR1 KGHSH and CDR2 LQKENI. CDR3 region: CASSPGTNSEQYF. The DNA for the CDR3 is TGTGCCAGCTCACCGGGGACAAACTCCGAGCAGTACTTC.

The V gene is TRBV28, the J gene TRBJ1-1; possibly TRBD1 for D (6 bases). Looked up from germline, CDR1 is MDHEN and CDR2 is SYDVKM. The length of the CDR3 is 15 residues. The ends were cut back, 5 bases at V and 5 bases at J, with 18 bases in the middle. CDR3: CASSLSGGGGTEAFF. The CDR3 DNA reads TGTGCCAGCAGTCTAAGCGGGGGAGGGGGTACTGAAGCTTTCTTT.

A word on this clone: At one of its ends the junction is not consistent with the germline gene, which may arise from a read error. This sequence joins TRBV7-9 and TRBJ2-7; TRBD1 aligns across 8 bases. The CDR3 has 12 amino acids. Germline V gives CDR1 SEHNR, CDR2 FQNEAQ (reference sequence). The CDR3 spells CSSSETGDEQYF. The CDR3 coding sequence is TGTTCCAGCAGCGAGACAGGGGACGAGCAGTACTTC.

In this sample, this clone turned up a few times. The V gene is TRBV19, the J gene TRBJ2-5; TRBD1 might be the D (6 bases). Trimming pared 3 bases from V and 11 bases from J, leaving 19 bases between. Germline CDR1 LNHDA, CDR2 SQIVND (reference sequence). This CDR3 has 14 residues. As DNA, the CDR3 is TGTGCCAGTAGTATTAACAGTCAGGGGTGGGAGCAGTACTTC. This gives the protein CASSINSQGWEQYF. Supplemented by reference TRBV19 and TRBJ2-5, the full variable domain reads DGGITQSPKYLFRKEGQNVTLSCEQNLNHDAMYWYRQDPGQGLRLIYYSQIVNDFQKGDIAEGYSVSREKKESFPLTVTSAQKNPTAFYLCASSINSQGWEQYFGPGTRLLVL.